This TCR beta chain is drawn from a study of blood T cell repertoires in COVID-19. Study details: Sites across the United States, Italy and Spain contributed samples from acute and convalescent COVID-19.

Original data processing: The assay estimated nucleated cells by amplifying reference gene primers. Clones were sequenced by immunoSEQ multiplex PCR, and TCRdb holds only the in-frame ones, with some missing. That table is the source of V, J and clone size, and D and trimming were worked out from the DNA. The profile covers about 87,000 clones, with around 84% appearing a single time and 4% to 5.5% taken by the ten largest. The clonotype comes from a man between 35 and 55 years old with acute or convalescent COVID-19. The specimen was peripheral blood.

The DNA of the CDR3 is TGTGCCAGCAGCTTCAGCGGGACAGGTCATCAGCCCCAGCATTTT. This encodes CASSFSGTGHQPQHF. This chain joins TRBV11-2 and TRBJ1-5; 8 nucleotides agree with TRBD1. Germline CDR1 and CDR2: SGHAT and FQNNGV. There are 15 residues in the CDR3. The J segment lost 5 bases and the V segment lost 3 bases, leaving 6 bases of the junction unmatched.